This record concerns one T cell receptor (beta chain) sequence. Data came from immunoSEQ multiplex PCR; TCRdb stores just in-frame clones and leaves some out. The sample has around 190,000 clones, more than 80% seen once; the top ten hold 1.4%. The sample is drawn from a study of control samples from healthy donors and cancer patients. The CDR3 extends over 15 amino acids. Germline V gives CDR1 MNHEY, CDR2 SVGAGI. With 7 bases removed from V and 9 bases from J, the gap between germline ends came to 22 bases. This chain links TRBV6-5 with TRBJ1-5; no reliable D call. This receptor was obtained from a young man in good health. Sequenced input: blood. DNA for the CDR3: TGTGCCAGCAAGGAGACACCCAACCCGGGGAGGCCCCAGCATTTT. Amino acids: CASKETPNPGRPQHF.